The 3 T cell receptor beta chains in this list originate from one sample, sequenced in a study of cytomegalovirus exposure and HLA in healthy donors. Both 60 Vbeta primers and 13 Jbeta primers went into the PCR. Repertoires were generated with immunoSEQ multiplex PCR, while TCRdb's copy carries only in-frame clones and drops some. The table lists about 110,000 clones, 60% to 85% of them singletons. Sequencing was performed on PBMCs. Every receptor here comes from a woman in her twenties or thirties in good health and CMV-seronegative.

This chain joins TRBV18 and TRBJ1-2, with 8 bases lining up with TRBD1. The germline CDR1 and CDR2 sequences are KGHSH and LQKENI. CDR3 length: 15 amino acids. V shed 2 bases, J shed 0 bases, and the junction held 2 bases outside the gene matches. Written as DNA, the CDR3 is TGTGCCAGCTCACCAGGACAGGGACCTAACTATGGCTACACCTTC. This encodes CASSPGQGPNYGYTF.

In DNA form, the CDR3 reads TGTGCCAGCAGCCCGGGACTAGCGTCCTACAATGAGCAGTTCTTC. Translating gives CASSPGLASYNEQFF. The chain combines TRBV13 with TRBJ2-1; 10 positions match TRBD2. This CDR3 region has 15 residues. CDR1 PRHDT and CDR2 FYEKMQ come from the germline V gene (reference sequence). Unmatched junction bases numbered 2, after V lost 5 bases and J lost 1 base.

The chain combines TRBV7-9 with TRBJ1-5; D call uncertain. The CDR3 has 12 amino acids. The germline V gene has CDR1 SEHNR and CDR2 FQNEAQ (reference sequence). The V end lost 5 bases, the J end lost 3 bases, and 5 bases lay between the germline ends. The CDR3 DNA reads as TGTGCCAGCAGCAACACCAATCAGCCCCAGCATTTT. Amino acid sequence: CASSNTNQPQHF. Full variable domain (outside the CDR3, taken from reference TRBV7-9 and TRBJ1-5): DTGVSQNPRHKITKRGQNVTFRCDPISEHNRLYWYRQTLGQGPEFLTYFQNEAQLEKSRLLSDRFSAERPKGSFSTLEIQRTEQGDSAMYLCASSNTNQPQHFGDGTRLSIL.